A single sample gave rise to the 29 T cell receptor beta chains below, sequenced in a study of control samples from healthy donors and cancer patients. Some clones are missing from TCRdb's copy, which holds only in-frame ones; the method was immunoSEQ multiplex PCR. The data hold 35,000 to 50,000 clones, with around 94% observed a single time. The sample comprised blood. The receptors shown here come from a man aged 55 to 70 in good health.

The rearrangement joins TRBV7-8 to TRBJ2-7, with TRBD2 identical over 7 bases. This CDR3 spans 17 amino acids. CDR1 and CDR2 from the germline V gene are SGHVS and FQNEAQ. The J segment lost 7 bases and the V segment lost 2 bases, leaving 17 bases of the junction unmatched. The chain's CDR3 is CASSLYAAGVRFGEQYF. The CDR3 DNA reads TGTGCCAGCAGCTTATATGCGGCGGGAGTCCGTTTCGGAGAGCAGTACTTC.

The CDR3 DNA reads as TGTGCCAGCATCGGACGGGCGAACACCGGGGAGCTGTTTTTT. Protein sequence: CASIGRANTGELFF. The chain has TRBV6-5 and TRBJ2-2; no firm D call. This CDR3 comprises 14 residues. The germline gives CDR1 MNHEY, CDR2 SVGAGI. V lost 7 bases to trimming and J lost 0 bases, with 9 bases between them.

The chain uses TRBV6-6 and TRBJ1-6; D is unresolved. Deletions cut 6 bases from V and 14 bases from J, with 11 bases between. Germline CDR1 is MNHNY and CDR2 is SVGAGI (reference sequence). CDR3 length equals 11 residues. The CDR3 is CASSQLLALHF. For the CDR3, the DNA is TGTGCCAGCAGCCAACTTTTAGCCCTCCACTTT.

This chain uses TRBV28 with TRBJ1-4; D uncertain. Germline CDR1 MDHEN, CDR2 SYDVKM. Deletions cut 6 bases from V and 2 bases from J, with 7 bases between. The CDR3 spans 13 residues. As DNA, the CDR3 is TGTGCCAGCAGCCATTACACTAATGAAAAACTGTTTTTT. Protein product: CASSHYTNEKLFF.

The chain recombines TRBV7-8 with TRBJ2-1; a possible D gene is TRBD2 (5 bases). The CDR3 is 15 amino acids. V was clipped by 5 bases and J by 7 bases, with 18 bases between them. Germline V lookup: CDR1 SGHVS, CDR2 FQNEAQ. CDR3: CASSPKLGTSNEQFF. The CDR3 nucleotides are TGTGCCAGCAGCCCGAAACTAGGTACATCGAATGAGCAGTTCTTC.

CDR3 sequence reads: CASSLSGGEGHYEQYF. In nucleotides, the CDR3 is TGTGCCAGCAGTTTGAGCGGGGGTGAGGGCCACTACGAGCAGTACTTC. This chain links TRBV6-6 with TRBJ2-7, with TRBD2 identical over 8 bases. Germline CDR1 is MNHNY and CDR2 is SVGAGI (reference sequence). V lost 4 bases to trimming and J lost 3 bases; unmatched junction nucleotides: 11. This CDR3 region has 16 residues.

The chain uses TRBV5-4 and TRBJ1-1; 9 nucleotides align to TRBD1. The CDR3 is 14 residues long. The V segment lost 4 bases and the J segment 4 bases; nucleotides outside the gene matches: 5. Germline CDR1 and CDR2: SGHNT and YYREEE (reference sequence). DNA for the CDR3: TGTGCCAGCAGCCCAACAGGGGGCACCACTGAAGCTTTCTTT. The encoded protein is CASSPTGGTTEAFF.

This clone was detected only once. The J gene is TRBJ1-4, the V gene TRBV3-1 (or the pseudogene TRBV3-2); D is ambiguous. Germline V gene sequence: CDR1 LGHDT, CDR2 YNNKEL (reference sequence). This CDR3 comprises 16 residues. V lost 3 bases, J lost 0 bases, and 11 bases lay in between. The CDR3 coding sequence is TGTGCCAGCAGCCAGTTGGGGATTTCAACTAATGAAAAACTGTTTTTT. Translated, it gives CASSQLGISTNEKLFF.

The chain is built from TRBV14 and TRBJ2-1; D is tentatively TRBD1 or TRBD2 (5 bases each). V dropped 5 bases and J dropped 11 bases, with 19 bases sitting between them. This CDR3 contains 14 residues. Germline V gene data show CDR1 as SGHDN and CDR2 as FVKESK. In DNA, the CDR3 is TGTGCCAGCAGCAGTTCCGGGACCCGACAGAAGCAGTTCTTC. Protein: CASSSSGTRQKQFF.

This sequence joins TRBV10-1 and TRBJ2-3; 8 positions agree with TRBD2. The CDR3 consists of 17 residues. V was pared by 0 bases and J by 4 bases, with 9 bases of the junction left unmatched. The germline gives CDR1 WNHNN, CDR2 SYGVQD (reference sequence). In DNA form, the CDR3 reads TGCGCCAGCAGTGAGTCGATGGCGGGAGGTGGCTCAGATACGCAGTATTTT. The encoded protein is CASSESMAGGGSDTQYF.

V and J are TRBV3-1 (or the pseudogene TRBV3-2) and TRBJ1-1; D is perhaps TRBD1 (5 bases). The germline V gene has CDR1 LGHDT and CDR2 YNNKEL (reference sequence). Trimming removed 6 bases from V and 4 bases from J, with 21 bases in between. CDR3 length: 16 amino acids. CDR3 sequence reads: CASSLGGGGAGTEAFF. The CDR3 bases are TGTGCCAGCAGTCTGGGCGGCGGAGGGGCGGGCACTGAAGCTTTCTTT.

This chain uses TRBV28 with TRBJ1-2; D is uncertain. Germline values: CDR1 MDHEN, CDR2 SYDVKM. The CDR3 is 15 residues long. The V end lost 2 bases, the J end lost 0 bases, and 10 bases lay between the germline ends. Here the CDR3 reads CASSLEGRSNYGYTF. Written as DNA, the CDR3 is TGTGCCAGCAGTTTAGAAGGGCGCTCTAACTATGGCTACACCTTC.

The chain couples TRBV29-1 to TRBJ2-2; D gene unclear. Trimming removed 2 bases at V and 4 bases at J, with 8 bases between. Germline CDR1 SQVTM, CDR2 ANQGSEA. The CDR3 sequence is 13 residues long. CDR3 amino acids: CSVEFGFTGELFF. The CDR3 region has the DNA TGCAGCGTTGAATTCGGGTTCACCGGGGAGCTGTTTTTT.

CDR3 in amino acids: CASSEYRGLVTGELFF. The CDR3 DNA is TGTGCCAGCAGTGAATATAGGGGACTGGTCACCGGGGAGCTGTTTTTT. This rearrangement joins TRBV2 to TRBJ2-2, with D tentatively TRBD2 (6 bases). There are 16 residues in the CDR3. The V end was cut by 2 bases, the J end by 4 bases, with 14 bases between. The germline V gene has CDR1 SNHLY and CDR2 FYNNEI.

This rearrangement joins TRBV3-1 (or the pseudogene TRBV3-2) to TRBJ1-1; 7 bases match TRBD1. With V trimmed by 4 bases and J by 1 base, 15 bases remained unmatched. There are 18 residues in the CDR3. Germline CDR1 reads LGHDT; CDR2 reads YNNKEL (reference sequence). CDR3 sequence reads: CASSPYLDRRNPNTEAFF. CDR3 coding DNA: TGTGCCAGCAGCCCCTACTTGGACAGGCGTAATCCGAACACTGAAGCTTTCTTT.

The CDR3 DNA reads TGTGCCAGCACCGAAACCGTAAACATTCAGTACTTC. Protein: CASTETVNIQYF. This chain connects TRBV2 to TRBJ2-4; the D is unclear. This CDR3 has 12 amino acids. V was pared by 7 bases and J by 6 bases, with 10 bases between. Germline V gene lookup returns CDR1 SNHLY and CDR2 FYNNEI. Combining the CDR3 with reference TRBV2 and TRBJ2-4 gives the whole variable domain EPEVTQTPSHQVTQMGQEVILRCVPISNHLYFYWYRQILGQKVEFLVSFYNNEISEKSEIFDDQFSVERPDGSNFTLKIRSTKLEDSAMYFCASTETVNIQYFGAGTRLSVL.

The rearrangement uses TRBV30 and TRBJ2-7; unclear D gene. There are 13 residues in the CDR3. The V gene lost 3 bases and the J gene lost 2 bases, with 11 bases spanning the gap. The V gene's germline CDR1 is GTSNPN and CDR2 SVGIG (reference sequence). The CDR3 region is CAWSDTWAYEQYF. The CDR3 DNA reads TGTGCCTGGAGCGACACCTGGGCCTACGAGCAGTACTTC.

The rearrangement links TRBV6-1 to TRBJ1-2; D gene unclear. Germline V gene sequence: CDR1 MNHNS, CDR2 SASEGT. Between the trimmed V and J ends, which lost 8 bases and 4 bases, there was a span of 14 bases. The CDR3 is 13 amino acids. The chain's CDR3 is CASGLRAAYGYTF. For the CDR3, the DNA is TGTGCCAGCGGCCTCCGGGCCGCCTATGGCTACACCTTC.

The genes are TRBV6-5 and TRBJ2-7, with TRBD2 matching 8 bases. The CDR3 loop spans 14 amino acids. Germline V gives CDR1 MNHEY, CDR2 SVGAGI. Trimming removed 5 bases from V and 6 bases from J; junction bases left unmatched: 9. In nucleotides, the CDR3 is TGTGCCAGCAGTCGGGGGGGACTCCCAGGCGAGCAGTACTTC. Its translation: CASSRGGLPGEQYF.

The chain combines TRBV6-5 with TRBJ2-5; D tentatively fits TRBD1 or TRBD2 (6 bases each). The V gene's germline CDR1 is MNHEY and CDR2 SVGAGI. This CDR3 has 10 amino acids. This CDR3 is CKGGQETQYF. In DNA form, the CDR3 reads TGTAAAGGGGGGCAAGAGACCCAGTACTTC.

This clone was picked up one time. The CDR3: CASSLGLAGGGGNEQFF. In DNA form, the CDR3 reads TGTGCCAGCTCACTCGGACTAGCGGGAGGAGGCGGGAATGAGCAGTTCTTC. This chain links TRBV18 with TRBJ2-1; 14 nucleotides align to TRBD2. The CDR3 runs 17 residues. Germline trimming cut 4 bases from V and 7 bases from J; bases unmatched to any gene: 9. The germline V gene has CDR1 KGHSH and CDR2 LQKENI. Filled out from reference TRBV18 and TRBJ2-1, the complete variable domain reads NAGVMQNPRHLVRRRGQEARLRCSPMKGHSHVYWYRQLPEEGLKFMVYLQKENIIDESGMPKERFSAEFPKEGPSILRIQQVVRGDSAAYFCASSLGLAGGGGNEQFFGPGTRLTVL.

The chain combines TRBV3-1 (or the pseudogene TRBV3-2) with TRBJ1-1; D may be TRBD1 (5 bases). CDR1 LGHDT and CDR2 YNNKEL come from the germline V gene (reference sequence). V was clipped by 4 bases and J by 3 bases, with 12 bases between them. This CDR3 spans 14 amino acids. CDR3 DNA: TGTGCCAGCAGCCCACTCGGGGGGGACACTGAAGCTTTCTTT. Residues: CASSPLGGDTEAFF.

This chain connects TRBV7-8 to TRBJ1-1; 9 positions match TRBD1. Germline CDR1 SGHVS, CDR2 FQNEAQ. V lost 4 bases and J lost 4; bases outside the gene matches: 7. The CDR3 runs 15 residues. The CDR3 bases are TGTGCCAGCAGCTCCCACAGGGGGCTGAGCACTGAAGCTTTCTTT. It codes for CASSSHRGLSTEAFF. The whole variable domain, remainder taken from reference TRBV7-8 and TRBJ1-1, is GAGVSQSPRYKVAKRGQDVALRCDPISGHVSLFWYQQALGQGPEFLTYFQNEAQLDKSGLPSDRFFAERPEGSVSTLKIQRTQQEDSAVYLCASSSHRGLSTEAFFGQGTRLTVV.

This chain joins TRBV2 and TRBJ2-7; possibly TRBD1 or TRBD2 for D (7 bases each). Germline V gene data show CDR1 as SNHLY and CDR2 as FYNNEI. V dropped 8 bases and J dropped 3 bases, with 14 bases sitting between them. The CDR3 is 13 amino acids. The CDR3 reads CASFQGGSYEQYF. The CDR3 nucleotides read TGTGCCAGCTTCCAGGGGGGGAGCTACGAGCAGTACTTC.

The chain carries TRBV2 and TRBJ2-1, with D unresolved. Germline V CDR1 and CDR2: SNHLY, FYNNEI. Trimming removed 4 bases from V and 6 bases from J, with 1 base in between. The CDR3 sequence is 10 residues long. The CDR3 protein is CASSVNEQFF. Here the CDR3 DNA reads TGTGCCAGCAGTGTCAATGAGCAGTTCTTC.

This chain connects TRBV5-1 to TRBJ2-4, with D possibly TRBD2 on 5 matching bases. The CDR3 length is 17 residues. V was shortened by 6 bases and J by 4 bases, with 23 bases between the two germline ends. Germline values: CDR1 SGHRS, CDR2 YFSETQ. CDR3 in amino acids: CASTSSDWGAVKNIQYF. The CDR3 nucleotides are TGCGCCAGCACGTCCAGTGATTGGGGAGCGGTAAAAAACATTCAGTACTTC. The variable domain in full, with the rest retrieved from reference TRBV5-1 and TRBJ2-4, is KAGVTQTPRYLIKTRGQQVTLSCSPISGHRSVSWYQQTPGQGLQFLFEYFSETQRNKGNFPGRFSGRQFSNSRSEMNVSTLELGDSALYLCASTSSDWGAVKNIQYFGAGTRLSVL.

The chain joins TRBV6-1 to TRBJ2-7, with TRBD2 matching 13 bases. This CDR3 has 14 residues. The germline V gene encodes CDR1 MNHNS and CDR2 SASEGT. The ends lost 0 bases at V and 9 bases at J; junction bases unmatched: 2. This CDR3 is CASSEARTSGRQYF. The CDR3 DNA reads TGTGCCAGCAGTGAAGCCAGGACTAGCGGGAGGCAGTACTTC.

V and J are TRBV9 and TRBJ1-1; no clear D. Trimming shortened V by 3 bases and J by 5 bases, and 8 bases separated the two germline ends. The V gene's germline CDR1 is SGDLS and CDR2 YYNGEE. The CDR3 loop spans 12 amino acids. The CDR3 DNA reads TGTGCCAGCAGCGGGAGGCTGACTGAAGCTTTCTTT. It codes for CASSGRLTEAFF.

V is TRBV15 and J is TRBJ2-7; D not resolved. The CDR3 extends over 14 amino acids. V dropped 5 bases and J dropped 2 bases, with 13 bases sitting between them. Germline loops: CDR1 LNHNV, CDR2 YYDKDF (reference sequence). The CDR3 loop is CATSLRSEAYEQYF. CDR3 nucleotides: TGTGCCACCAGCCTCCGTAGTGAGGCCTACGAGCAGTACTTC. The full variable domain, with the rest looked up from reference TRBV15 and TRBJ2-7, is DAMVIQNPRYQVTQFGKPVTLSCSQTLNHNVMYWYQQKSSQAPKLLFHYYDKDFNNEADTPDNFQSRRPNTSFCFLDIRSPGLGDTAMYLCATSLRSEAYEQYFGPGTRLTVT.